This TCR beta chain was recovered during a study of blood T cell repertoires in COVID-19. The overall study: PBMCs, B-cell-depleted T cells, or T cells provided the cDNA or gDNA that made up the material.

The CDR3 loop spans 14 amino acids. V dropped 3 bases and J dropped 3 bases, with 9 bases sitting between them. From germline, CDR1 is MNHEY and CDR2 SVGEGT. In the source study's methods: Scientists estimated how many nucleated cells there were by amplifying reference gene primers. Sequencing used immunoSEQ multiplex PCR; TCRdb keeps in-frame clones, though not all of them. The V and J calls and the clone size are those of that table, but D and trimming were determined from the DNA. This table holds 200,000 to 300,000 clones, approximately 88% found once. The origin of this receptor is a woman in her 30s with acute or convalescent COVID-19. The chain is built from TRBV6-2 or TRBV6-3 and TRBJ1-5; a weak D match, TRBD1 (5 bases). Specimen: peripheral blood. This CDR3 reads CASSYGHSNQPQHF. CDR3 DNA sequence: TGTGCCAGCAGTTATGGACATTCCAATCAGCCCCAGCATTTT.